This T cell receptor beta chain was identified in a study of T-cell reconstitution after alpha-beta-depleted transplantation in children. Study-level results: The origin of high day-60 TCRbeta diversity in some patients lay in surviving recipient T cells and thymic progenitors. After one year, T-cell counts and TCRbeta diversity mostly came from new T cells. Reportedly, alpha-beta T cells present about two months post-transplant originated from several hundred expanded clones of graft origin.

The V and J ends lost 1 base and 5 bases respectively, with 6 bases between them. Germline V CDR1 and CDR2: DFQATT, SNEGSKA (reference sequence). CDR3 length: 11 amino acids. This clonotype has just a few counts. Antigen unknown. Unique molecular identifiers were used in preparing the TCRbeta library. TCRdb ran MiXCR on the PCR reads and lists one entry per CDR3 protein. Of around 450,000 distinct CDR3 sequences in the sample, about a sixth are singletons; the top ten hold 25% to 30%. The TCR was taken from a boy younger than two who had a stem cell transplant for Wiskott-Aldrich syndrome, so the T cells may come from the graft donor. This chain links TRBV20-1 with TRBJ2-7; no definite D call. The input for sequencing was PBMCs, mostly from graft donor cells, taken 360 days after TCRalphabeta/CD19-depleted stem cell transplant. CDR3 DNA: TGCAGTGCTAGAGGAAGGAACGAGCAGTACTTC. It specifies CSARGRNEQYF.